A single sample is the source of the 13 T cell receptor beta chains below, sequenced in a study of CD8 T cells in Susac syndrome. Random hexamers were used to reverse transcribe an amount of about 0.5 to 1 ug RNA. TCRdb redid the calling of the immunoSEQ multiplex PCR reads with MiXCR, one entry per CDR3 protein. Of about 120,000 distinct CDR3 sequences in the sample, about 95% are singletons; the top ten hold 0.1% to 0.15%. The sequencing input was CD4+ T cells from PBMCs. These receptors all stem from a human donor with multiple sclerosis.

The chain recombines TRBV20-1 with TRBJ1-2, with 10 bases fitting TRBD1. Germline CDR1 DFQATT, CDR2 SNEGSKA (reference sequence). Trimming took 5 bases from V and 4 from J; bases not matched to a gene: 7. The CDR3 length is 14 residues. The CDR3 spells CSALDRGRPYGYTF. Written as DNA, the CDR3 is TGCAGTGCTCTTGACAGGGGGCGCCCCTATGGCTACACCTTC.

The CDR3 is CASRYGTAGEAFF. Written as DNA, the CDR3 is TGCGCCAGCAGGTATGGGACAGCGGGTGAAGCTTTCTTT. J is TRBJ1-1 and V is TRBV5-1; 7 nucleotides align to TRBD1. This CDR3 contains 13 residues. With V trimmed by 5 bases and J by 7 bases, 8 bases remained unmatched. Germline V lookup: CDR1 SGHRS, CDR2 YFSETQ. Looking up the rest from reference TRBV5-1 and TRBJ1-1 gives the full variable domain: KAGVTQTPRYLIKTRGQQVTLSCSPISGHRSVSWYQQTPGQGLQFLFEYFSETQRNKGNFPGRFSGRQFSNSRSEMNVSTLELGDSALYLCASRYGTAGEAFFGQGTRLTVV.

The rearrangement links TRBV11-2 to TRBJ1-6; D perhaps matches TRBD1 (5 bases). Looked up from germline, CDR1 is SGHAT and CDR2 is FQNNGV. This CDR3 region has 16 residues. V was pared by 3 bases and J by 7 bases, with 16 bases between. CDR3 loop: CASSFRQHLGNSPLHF. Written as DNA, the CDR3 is TGTGCCAGCAGCTTCAGACAGCACCTCGGGAATTCACCCCTCCACTTT.

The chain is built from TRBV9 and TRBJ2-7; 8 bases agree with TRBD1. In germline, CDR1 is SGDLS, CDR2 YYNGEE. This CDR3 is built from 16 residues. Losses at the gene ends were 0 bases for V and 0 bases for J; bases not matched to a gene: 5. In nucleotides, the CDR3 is TGTGCCAGCAGCGTAGATAGGGACAGGAACTCCTACGAGCAGTACTTC. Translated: CASSVDRDRNSYEQYF.

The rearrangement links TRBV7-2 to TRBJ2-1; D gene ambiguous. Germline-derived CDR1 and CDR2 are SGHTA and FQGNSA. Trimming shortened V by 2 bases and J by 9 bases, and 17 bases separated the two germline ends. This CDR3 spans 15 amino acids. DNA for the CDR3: TGTGCCAGCAGCTTAAGTATAGAGAGGTCGGGTGAGCAGTTCTTC. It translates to CASSLSIERSGEQFF.

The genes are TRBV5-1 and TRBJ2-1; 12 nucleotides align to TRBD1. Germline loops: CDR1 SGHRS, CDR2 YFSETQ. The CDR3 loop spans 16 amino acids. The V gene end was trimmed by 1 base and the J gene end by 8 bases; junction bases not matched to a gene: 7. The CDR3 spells CASSLWLGTGGYEQFF. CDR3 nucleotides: TGCGCCAGCAGCTTGTGGTTAGGGACAGGGGGCTATGAGCAGTTCTTC. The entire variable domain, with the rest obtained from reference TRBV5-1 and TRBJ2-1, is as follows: KAGVTQTPRYLIKTRGQQVTLSCSPISGHRSVSWYQQTPGQGLQFLFEYFSETQRNKGNFPGRFSGRQFSNSRSEMNVSTLELGDSALYLCASSLWLGTGGYEQFFGPGTRLTVL.

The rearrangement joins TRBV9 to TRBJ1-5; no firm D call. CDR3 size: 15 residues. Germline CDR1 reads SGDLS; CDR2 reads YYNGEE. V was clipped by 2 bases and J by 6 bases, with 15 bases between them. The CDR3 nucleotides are TGTGCCAGCAGCGTTAGCGGGGTAGAAGGTCAGCCCCAGCATTTT. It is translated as CASSVSGVEGQPQHF.

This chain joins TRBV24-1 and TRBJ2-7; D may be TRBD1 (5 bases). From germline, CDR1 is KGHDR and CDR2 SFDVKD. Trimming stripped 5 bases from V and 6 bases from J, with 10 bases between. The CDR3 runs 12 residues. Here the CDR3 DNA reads TGTGCCACCAGTGCCGAAACAGGCGAGCAGTACTTC. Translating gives CATSAETGEQYF.

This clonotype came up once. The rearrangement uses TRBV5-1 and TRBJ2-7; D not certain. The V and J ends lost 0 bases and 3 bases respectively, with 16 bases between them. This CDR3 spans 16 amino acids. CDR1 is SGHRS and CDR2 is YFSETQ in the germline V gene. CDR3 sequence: CASSLGVRDGNYEQYF. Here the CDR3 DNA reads TGCGCCAGCAGCTTGGGAGTCAGAGATGGAAACTACGAGCAGTACTTC.

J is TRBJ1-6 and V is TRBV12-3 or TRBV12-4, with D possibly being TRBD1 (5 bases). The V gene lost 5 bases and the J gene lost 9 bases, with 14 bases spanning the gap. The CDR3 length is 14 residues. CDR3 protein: CASSPGVGGSPLHF. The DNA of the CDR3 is TGTGCCAGCAGTCCCGGTGTGGGGGGTTCACCCCTCCACTTT.

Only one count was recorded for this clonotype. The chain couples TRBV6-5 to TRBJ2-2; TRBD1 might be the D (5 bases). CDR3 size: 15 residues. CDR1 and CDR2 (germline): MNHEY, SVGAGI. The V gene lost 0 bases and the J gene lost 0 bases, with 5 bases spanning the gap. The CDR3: CASSYSTANTGELFF. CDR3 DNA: TGTGCCAGCAGTTACTCGACAGCGAACACCGGGGAGCTGTTTTTT.

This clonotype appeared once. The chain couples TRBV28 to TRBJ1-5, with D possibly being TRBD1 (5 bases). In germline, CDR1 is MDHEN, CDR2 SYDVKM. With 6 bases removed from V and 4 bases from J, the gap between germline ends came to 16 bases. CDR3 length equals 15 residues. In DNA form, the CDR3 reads TGTGCCAGCAGCCGCAGGGTACGTGTTAATCAGCCCCAGCATTTT. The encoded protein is CASSRRVRVNQPQHF.

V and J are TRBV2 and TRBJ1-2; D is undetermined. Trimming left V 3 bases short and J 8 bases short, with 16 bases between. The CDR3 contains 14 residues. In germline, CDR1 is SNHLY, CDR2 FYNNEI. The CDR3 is CASSDSHSERGYTF. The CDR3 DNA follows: TGTGCCAGCAGTGATTCACACTCGGAGCGCGGCTACACCTTC.